This TCR beta chain was observed in a study of control samples from healthy donors and cancer patients. V dropped 2 bases and J dropped 0 bases, with 9 bases sitting between them. CDR1 KGHSH and CDR2 LQKENI come from the germline V gene. CDR3 size: 15 residues. Generated by immunoSEQ multiplex PCR, the TCRdb table keeps only in-frame clones and is missing some. The repertoire has 95,000 to 150,000 clones, about 89% of them found once; the top ten carry roughly 2.8%. The chain uses TRBV18 and TRBJ2-3; unclear D gene. Material for sequencing was blood. The TCR originated in a man between 60 and 75 years old in good health. The CDR3 region is CASSPDGPSTDTQYF. CDR3 DNA sequence: TGTGCCAGCTCACCAGACGGTCCTAGCACAGATACGCAGTATTTT.